Reported below is one T cell receptor (beta chain). Its antigen is still unknown. The CDR3 sequence is 15 residues long. Trimming removed 3 bases from V and 2 bases from J, with 8 bases in between. Germline CDR1 SGHAT, CDR2 FQNNGV. This sample was included in a study of T cell responses to AZD1222 COVID-19 vaccine. Using immunoSEQ multiplex PCR, the repertoire was profiled, and TCRdb retains in-frame clones only, with some absent. The sample comprises 95,000 to 120,000 clones, around 90% of which are singletons, and roughly 3.2% rests with the top ten. Study results and caveats: Spike-spanning, vaccine-associated CD4 TCRs were dominant at 160-218 and 743-854. It should be noted that donors were predominantly white British and more often female, and clonal diversity was possibly underestimated. No day 14 peak samples; only post-peak repertoires were characterized.

The TCR comes from an adult in good health. The sequencing here drew on peripheral blood, taken on day 0 of MenACWY control vaccination. The rearrangement links TRBV11-2 to TRBJ1-6; D ambiguous. CDR3: CASSLDPPYNSPLHF. In nucleotides, the CDR3 is TGTGCCAGCAGCTTGGACCCCCCCTATAATTCACCCCTCCACTTT. Combining the CDR3 with reference TRBV11-2 and TRBJ1-6 gives the whole variable domain EAGVAQSPRYKIIEKRQSVAFWCNPISGHATLYWYQQILGQGPKLLIQFQNNGVVDDSQLPKDRFSAERLKGVDSTLKIQPAKLEDSAVYLCASSLDPPYNSPLHFGNGTRLTVT.